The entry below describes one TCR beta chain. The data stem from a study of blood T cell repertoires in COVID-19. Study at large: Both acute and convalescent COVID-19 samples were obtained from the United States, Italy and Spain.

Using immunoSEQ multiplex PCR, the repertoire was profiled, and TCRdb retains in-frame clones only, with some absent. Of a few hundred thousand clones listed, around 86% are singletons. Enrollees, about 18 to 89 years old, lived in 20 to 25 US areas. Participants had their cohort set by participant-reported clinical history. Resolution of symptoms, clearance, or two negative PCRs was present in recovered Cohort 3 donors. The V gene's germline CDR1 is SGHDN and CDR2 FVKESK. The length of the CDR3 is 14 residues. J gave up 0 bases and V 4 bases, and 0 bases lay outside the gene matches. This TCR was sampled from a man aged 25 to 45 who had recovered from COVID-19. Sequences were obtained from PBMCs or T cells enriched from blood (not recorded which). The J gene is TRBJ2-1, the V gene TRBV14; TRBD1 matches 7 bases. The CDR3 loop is CASSPGGSYNEQFF. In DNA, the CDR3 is TGTGCCAGCAGCCCAGGGGGCTCCTACAATGAGCAGTTCTTC.